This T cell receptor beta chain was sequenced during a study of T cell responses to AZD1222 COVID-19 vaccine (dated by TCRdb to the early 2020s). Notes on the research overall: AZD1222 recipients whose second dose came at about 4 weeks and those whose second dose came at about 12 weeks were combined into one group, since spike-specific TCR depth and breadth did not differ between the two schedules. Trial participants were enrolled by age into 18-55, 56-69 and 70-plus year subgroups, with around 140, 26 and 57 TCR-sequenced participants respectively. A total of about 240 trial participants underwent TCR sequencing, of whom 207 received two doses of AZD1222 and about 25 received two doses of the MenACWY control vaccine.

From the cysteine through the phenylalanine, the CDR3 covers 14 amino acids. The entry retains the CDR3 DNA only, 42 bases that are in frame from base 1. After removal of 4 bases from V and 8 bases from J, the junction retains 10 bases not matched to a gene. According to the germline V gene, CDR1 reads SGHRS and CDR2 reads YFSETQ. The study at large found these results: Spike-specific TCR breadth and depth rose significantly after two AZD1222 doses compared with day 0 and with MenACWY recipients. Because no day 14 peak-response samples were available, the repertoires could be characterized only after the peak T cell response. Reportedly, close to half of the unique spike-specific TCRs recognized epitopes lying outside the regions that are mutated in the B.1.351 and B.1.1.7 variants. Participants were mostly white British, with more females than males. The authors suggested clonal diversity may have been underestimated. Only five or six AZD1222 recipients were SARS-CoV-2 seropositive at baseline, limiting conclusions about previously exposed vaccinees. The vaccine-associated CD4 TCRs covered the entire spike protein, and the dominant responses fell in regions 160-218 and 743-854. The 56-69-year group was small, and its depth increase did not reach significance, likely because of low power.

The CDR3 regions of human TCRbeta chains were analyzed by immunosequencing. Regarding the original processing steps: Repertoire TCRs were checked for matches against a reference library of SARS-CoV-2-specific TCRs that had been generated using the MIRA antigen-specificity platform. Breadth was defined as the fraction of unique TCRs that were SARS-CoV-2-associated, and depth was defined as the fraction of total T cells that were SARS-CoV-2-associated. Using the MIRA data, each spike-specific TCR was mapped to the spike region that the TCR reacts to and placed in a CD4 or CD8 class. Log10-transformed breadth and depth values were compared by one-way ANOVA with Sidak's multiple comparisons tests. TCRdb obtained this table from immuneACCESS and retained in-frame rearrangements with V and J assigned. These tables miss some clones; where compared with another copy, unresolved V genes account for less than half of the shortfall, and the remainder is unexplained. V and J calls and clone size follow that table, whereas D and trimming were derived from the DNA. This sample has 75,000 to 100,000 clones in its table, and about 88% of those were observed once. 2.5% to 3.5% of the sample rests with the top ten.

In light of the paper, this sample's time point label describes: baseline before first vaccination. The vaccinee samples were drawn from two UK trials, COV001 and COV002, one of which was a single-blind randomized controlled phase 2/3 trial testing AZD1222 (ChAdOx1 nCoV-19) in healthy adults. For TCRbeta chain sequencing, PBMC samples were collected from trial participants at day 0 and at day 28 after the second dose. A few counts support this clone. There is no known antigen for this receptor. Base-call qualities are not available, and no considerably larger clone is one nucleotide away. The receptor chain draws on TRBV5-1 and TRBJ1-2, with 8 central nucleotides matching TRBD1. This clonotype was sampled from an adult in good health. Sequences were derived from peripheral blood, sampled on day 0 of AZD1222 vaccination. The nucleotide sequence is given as TGCGCCAGCAGCAGCGGGACAGGTGGTGACGGCTACACCTTC. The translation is CASSSGTGGDGYTF.